These 26 T cell receptor beta chains came from one sample sequenced in a study of blood T cell repertoires in COVID-19 (dated by TCRdb to the early 2020s). The library was prepared using the immunoSEQ multiplex PCR assay. TCRdb stores this immuneACCESS table with in-frame sequences only. Part of the clones is absent; in the studies checked, under half of the shortfall reflects unresolved V genes, and no reason is known for the rest. This sample is represented by 170,000 or so clones; roughly four fifths of them were singletons. The ten top clones hold around 8% of the sample. The sequenced sample consisted of peripheral blood. These receptors were taken from a woman in her 70s with COVID-19, enrolled during active disease.

This clone was recorded only once. This chain links TRBV25-1 with TRBJ2-2, with a weak D call TRBD2 (6 bases). Per germline, CDR1 MGHDK and CDR2 SYGVNS. The CDR3 totals 13 residues. With 6 bases removed from V and 1 base from J, the gap between germline ends came to 6 bases. The CDR3 DNA reads as TGTGCCAGCAGGCGGGAGAACACCGGGGAGCTGTTTTTT. It specifies CASRRENTGELFF.

The rearrangement joins TRBV7-3 to TRBJ2-2; D is perhaps TRBD1 (5 bases). CDR1 and CDR2 from the germline V gene are SGHTA and FQGTGA. This CDR3 has 16 amino acids. V was cut by 1 base and J by 1 base, with 10 bases left in between. The CDR3 DNA reads TGTGCCAGCAGCTTAATACCTGGACAGAACACCGGGGAGCTGTTTTTT. It specifies CASSLIPGQNTGELFF.

This clone was detected only once. The V call is TRBV6-1, the J call TRBJ1-1, with D perhaps matching TRBD1 (6 bases). Germline lookup yields CDR1 MNHNS and CDR2 SASEGT. V was clipped by 3 bases and J by 0 bases, with 8 bases between them. CDR3 length: 14 residues. The DNA for the CDR3 is TGTGCCAGCAGTGAGACAGGTTTGAACACTGAAGCTTTCTTT. Its translation: CASSETGLNTEAFF.

The chain has TRBV24-1 and TRBJ2-7; D remains ambiguous. Trimming pared 5 bases from V and 0 bases from J, leaving 7 bases between. From germline, CDR1 is KGHDR and CDR2 SFDVKD. The CDR3 has 13 amino acids. The CDR3 DNA follows: TGTGCCACCAGTGCTACCTTCTCCTACGAGCAGTACTTC. Translating gives CATSATFSYEQYF.

This chain connects TRBV10-3 to TRBJ2-3, with 7 bases fitting TRBD2. The V segment lost 6 bases and the J segment 3 bases; nucleotides outside the gene matches: 9. The CDR3 runs to 15 residues. The germline V gene encodes CDR1 ENHRY and CDR2 SYGVKD. CDR3 bases: TGTGCCATCAGAAAGCTAGCGGATAGAACAGATACGCAGTATTTT. As protein: CAIRKLADRTDTQYF.

The gene calls are TRBV6-5 and TRBJ1-6, with TRBD1 as a possible D gene (5 bases). The germline V gene encodes CDR1 MNHEY and CDR2 SVGAGI. The CDR3 totals 16 residues. The V and J ends lost 4 bases and 5 bases respectively, with 15 bases between them. The CDR3: CASSSTGRGNNSPLHF. The CDR3 nucleotides are TGTGCCAGCAGTTCGACGGGGCGGGGGAATAATTCACCCCTCCACTTT.

The gene calls are TRBV5-1 and TRBJ2-7, with 8 bases fitting TRBD1. V lost 4 bases and J lost 0; bases outside the gene matches: 9. Germline-derived CDR1 and CDR2 are SGHRS and YFSETQ. This CDR3 is 16 amino acids long. CDR3 nucleotide sequence: TGCGCCAGCAGCCCGGGGCCGGGACAGGTCTCCTACGAGCAGTACTTC. Translation: CASSPGPGQVSYEQYF. The whole variable domain, filled in from reference TRBV5-1 and TRBJ2-7, reads KAGVTQTPRYLIKTRGQQVTLSCSPISGHRSVSWYQQTPGQGLQFLFEYFSETQRNKGNFPGRFSGRQFSNSRSEMNVSTLELGDSALYLCASSPGPGQVSYEQYFGPGTRLTVT.

The rearrangement links TRBV28 to TRBJ2-7; TRBD2 matches at 7 bases. Germline CDR1 is MDHEN and CDR2 is SYDVKM. The CDR3 runs to 14 residues. Trimming took 4 bases from V and 2 from J; bases not matched to a gene: 5. The CDR3 bases are TGTGCCAGCAGTTGGGGGGGGATGCCCTACGAGCAGTACTTC. It encodes CASSWGGMPYEQYF.

CDR3 nucleotide sequence: TGTGCCAGCAGCTCTTTACAGGGGGCTCGCGAGCAGTACTTC. Translated, it gives CASSSLQGAREQYF. The chain has TRBV5-4 and TRBJ2-7; 9 nucleotides agree with TRBD1. This CDR3 contains 14 residues. Germline V lookup: CDR1 SGHNT, CDR2 YYREEE (reference sequence). J was trimmed by 6 bases and V by 3 bases; bases with no gene match: 7.

This clone was counted once. The genes are TRBV28 and TRBJ2-3; 9 bases match TRBD1. The V and J ends lost 4 bases and 4 bases, in that order; junction bases with no gene match: 6. The V gene's germline CDR1 is MDHEN and CDR2 SYDVKM. CDR3 length: 15 residues. This chain's CDR3 is CASSSGTGRPDTQYF. The DNA of the CDR3 is TGTGCCAGCAGTTCCGGGACAGGGCGACCAGATACGCAGTATTTT.

This clone was seen only a few times. The chain has TRBV9 and TRBJ2-1, with 10 bases lining up with TRBD2. The CDR3 runs 16 residues. V lost 0 bases and J lost 2; bases outside the gene matches: 2. Germline loops: CDR1 SGDLS, CDR2 YYNGEE. CDR3 DNA: TGTGCCAGCAGCGTAGAACTAGCGGGAACCTACAATGAGCAGTTCTTC. It codes for CASSVELAGTYNEQFF.

In this sample, this clone turned up once. Sequence at one end of the junction differs from germline and may be a read error. The chain is built from TRBV28 and TRBJ2-7; D is uncertain. Looked up from germline, CDR1 is MDHEN and CDR2 is SYDVKM. The CDR3 sequence is 12 residues long. CDR3 sequence reads: CASTLPGSSPDF. The CDR3 coding sequence is TGTGCCAGCACCCTACCAGGATCTTCCCCGGACTTC.

This clone was found a few times. The gene calls are TRBV13 and TRBJ2-2; D gene ambiguous. Per the germline V gene, CDR1 is PRHDT and CDR2 is FYEKMQ (reference sequence). Trimming shortened V by 5 bases and J by 5 bases, and 18 bases separated the two germline ends. This CDR3 has 16 residues. The CDR3 DNA reads TGTGCCAGCAGCCCCGAATACGAGAAGGAGACCGGGGAGCTGTTTTTT. It specifies CASSPEYEKETGELFF.

This clone was seen only a few times. This sequence joins TRBV28 and TRBJ1-4, with D tentatively TRBD1 (5 bases). CDR1 and CDR2 (germline): MDHEN, SYDVKM. The CDR3 contains 14 residues. V was pared by 4 bases and J by 8 bases, with 14 bases between. The CDR3, as DNA: TGTGCCAGCAGTTCGCGGAGGGAGGGGGAAAAACTGTTTTTT. This gives the protein CASSSRREGEKLFF.

Only a few counts were recorded for this clone. The chain has TRBV19 and TRBJ2-2, with 7 bases lining up with TRBD2. Germline CDR1 is LNHDA and CDR2 is SQIVND (reference sequence). The V segment lost 7 bases and the J segment 6 bases; nucleotides outside the gene matches: 8. This CDR3 contains 14 residues. CDR3 amino acids: CASTPWEGAGELFF. As DNA, the CDR3 is TGTGCCAGTACCCCCTGGGAGGGCGCCGGGGAGCTGTTTTTT.

V is TRBV5-6 and J is TRBJ2-1; weak D call: TRBD2 (5 bases). Trimming took 2 bases from V and 4 from J, leaving 19 bases between them. The CDR3 contains 17 residues. CDR1 and CDR2 (germline): SGHDT, YYEEEE. In nucleotides, the CDR3 is TGTGCCAGCAGCTTTCGGAGGATAACAGCCGAATACAATGAGCAGTTCTTC. Its translation: CASSFRRITAEYNEQFF.

The CDR3 coding sequence is TGTGCCAGCAGCTTAGGTGAGGGAGTTGGGTCTGGCTACACCTTC. Protein: CASSLGEGVGSGYTF. The genes are TRBV7-9 and TRBJ1-2, with D unclear. Germline lookup yields CDR1 SEHNR and CDR2 FQNEAQ (reference sequence). The CDR3 runs 15 residues. V was clipped by 1 base and J by 7 bases, with 16 bases between them.

This chain connects TRBV6-6 to TRBJ2-5; 11 bases agree with TRBD1. The germline V gene has CDR1 MNHNY and CDR2 SVGAGI (reference sequence). With V trimmed by 7 bases and J by 5 bases, 6 bases remained unmatched. The CDR3 runs to 14 residues. Here the CDR3 reads CASNLDRGLETQYF. The DNA of the CDR3 is TGTGCCAGCAACCTGGACAGGGGGCTTGAGACCCAGTACTTC.

This clone was seen a handful of times. V usage is TRBV7-2 and J usage is TRBJ1-3; D unclear. Germline CDR1 is SGHTA and CDR2 is FQGNSA. The CDR3 has 16 residues. Deletions cut 1 base from V and 7 bases from J, with 17 bases between. CDR3 nucleotides: TGTGCCAGCAGCTTAGGTCAGGTCGCTCTTGGGAACACCATATATTTT. Residues: CASSLGQVALGNTIYF.

In this sample, this clone turned up a few times. The rearrangement joins TRBV4-3 to TRBJ2-7; 8 positions agree with TRBD2. V shed 0 bases, J shed 3 bases, and the junction held 7 bases outside the gene matches. The CDR3 has 16 residues. Germline V gives CDR1 LGHNA, CDR2 YSLEER. CDR3 region: CASSQDLFAGGYEQYF. In DNA form, the CDR3 reads TGCGCCAGCAGCCAAGATCTCTTTGCGGGAGGCTACGAGCAGTACTTC.

V and J are TRBV28 and TRBJ2-7; 9 nucleotides match TRBD2. J gave up 4 bases and V 5 bases, and 18 bases lay outside the gene matches. The CDR3 length is 18 residues. From germline, CDR1 is MDHEN and CDR2 SYDVKM. In DNA, the CDR3 is TGTGCCAGCAGTCCGCCGGTATTTGCGGGAGGGCCGATATACGAGCAGTACTTC. This translates into CASSPPVFAGGPIYEQYF.

V usage is TRBV7-2 and J usage is TRBJ2-3, with TRBD2 identical over 7 bases. V gave up 5 bases and J gave up 4 bases; unmatched junction bases: 9. The CDR3 extends over 15 amino acids. Per germline, CDR1 SGHTA and CDR2 FQGNSA. In DNA form, the CDR3 reads TGTGCCAGCAGCATAGGCGGGAGTGGCGCAGATACGCAGTATTTT. It specifies CASSIGGSGADTQYF. Using reference TRBV7-2 and TRBJ2-3 for the parts outside the CDR3, the full variable domain is GAGVSQSPSNKVTEKGKDVELRCDPISGHTALYWYRQSLGQGLEFLIYFQGNSAPDKSGLPSDRFSAERTGGSVSTLTIQRTQQEDSAVYLCASSIGGSGADTQYFGPGTRLTVL.

This chain connects TRBV2 to TRBJ1-5; the match to TRBD1 covers 10 bases. Germline CDR1 reads SNHLY; CDR2 reads FYNNEI. This CDR3 has 15 amino acids. V shed 5 bases, J shed 5 bases, and the junction held 6 bases outside the gene matches. CDR3 DNA sequence: TGTGCCAGCAGTCTTGTGGGGACAGGGGATCAGCCCCAGCATTTT. Translating gives CASSLVGTGDQPQHF.

CDR3 in amino acids: CASTEREGRYNEQFF. In DNA form, the CDR3 reads TGTGCCAGCACGGAGAGGGAGGGCCGGTACAATGAGCAGTTCTTC. The rearrangement joins TRBV11-2 to TRBJ2-1; 7 bases fit TRBD2. This CDR3 contains 15 residues. V lost 7 bases, J lost 4 bases, and 10 bases stayed unmatched. The germline CDR1 and CDR2 sequences are SGHAT and FQNNGV.

The chain has TRBV30 and TRBJ2-7; tentatively, D is TRBD2 (6 bases). The V gene's germline CDR1 is GTSNPN and CDR2 SVGIG (reference sequence). V lost 1 base and J 3 bases, leaving 22 bases between the germline ends. The CDR3 spans 17 residues. The CDR3 spells CAWSASPIFAGLYEQYF. The DNA for the CDR3 is TGTGCCTGGAGTGCCTCCCCCATATTTGCGGGGCTCTACGAGCAGTACTTC. The entire variable domain, with the rest obtained from reference TRBV30 and TRBJ2-7, is as follows: SQTIHQWPATLVQPVGSPLSLECTVEGTSNPNLYWYRQAAGRGLQLLFYSVGIGQISSEVPQNLSASRPQDRQFILSSKKLLLSDSGFYLCAWSASPIFAGLYEQYFGPGTRLTVT.

This rearrangement joins TRBV6-5 to TRBJ1-2; D remains ambiguous. The germline gives CDR1 MNHEY, CDR2 SVGAGI. This CDR3 spans 15 amino acids. V was trimmed by 0 bases and J by 5 bases, leaving 13 bases between them. The CDR3 protein is CASSYSRDISYGYTF. The DNA for the CDR3 is TGTGCCAGCAGTTACTCGAGGGATATTTCTTATGGCTACACCTTC.